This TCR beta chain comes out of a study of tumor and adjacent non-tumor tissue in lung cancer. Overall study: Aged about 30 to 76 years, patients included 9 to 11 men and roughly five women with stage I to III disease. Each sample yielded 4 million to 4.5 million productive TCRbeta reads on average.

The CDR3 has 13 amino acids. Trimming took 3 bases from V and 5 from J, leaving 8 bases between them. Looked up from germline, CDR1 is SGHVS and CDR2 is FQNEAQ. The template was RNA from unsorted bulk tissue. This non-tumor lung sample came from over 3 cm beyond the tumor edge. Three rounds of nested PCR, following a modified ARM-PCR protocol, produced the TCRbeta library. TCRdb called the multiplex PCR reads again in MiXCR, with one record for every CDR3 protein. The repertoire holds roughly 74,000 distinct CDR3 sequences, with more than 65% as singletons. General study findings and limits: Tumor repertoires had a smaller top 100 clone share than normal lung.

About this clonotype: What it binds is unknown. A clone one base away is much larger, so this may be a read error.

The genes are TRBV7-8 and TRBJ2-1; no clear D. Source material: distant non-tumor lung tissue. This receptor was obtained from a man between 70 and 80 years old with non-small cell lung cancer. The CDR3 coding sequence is TGTGCCAGCAGCTTTGGGTCCCACAATGAGCAGTTCTTC. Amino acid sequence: CASSFGSHNEQFF.